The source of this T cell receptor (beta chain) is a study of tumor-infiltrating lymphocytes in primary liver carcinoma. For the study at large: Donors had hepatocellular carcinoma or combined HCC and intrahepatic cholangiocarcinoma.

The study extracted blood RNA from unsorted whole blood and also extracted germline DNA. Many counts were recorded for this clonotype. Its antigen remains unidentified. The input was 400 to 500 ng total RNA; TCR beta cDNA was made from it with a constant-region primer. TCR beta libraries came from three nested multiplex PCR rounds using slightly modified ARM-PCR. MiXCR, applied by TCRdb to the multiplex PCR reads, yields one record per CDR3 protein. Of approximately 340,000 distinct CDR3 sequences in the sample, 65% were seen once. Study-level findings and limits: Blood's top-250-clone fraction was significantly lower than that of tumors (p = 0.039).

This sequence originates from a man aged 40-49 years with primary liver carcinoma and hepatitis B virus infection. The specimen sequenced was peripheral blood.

CDR3 sequence (DNA): TGCGCCAGCAGCCAAGACCCCCCGGGACGGATCATAAACGAGCAGTTCTTC. Translation gives CASSQDPPGRIINEQFF. The chain is built from TRBV4-3 and TRBJ2-1, with D perhaps given as TRBD1 or TRBD2 (5 bases each). The CDR3 is made up of 17 amino acids. V lost 0 bases and J 10 bases, leaving 22 bases between the germline ends. Per germline, CDR1 LGHNA and CDR2 YSLEER.